The 12 T cell receptor beta chains below were found in one sample sequenced in a study of Ad26.COV2.S vaccination and SARS-CoV-2 variants. Specified treatment: about 20 received Ad26.COV2.S at low or high dose, single or two shots; about 5 received placebo; per-sample allocation not given. Samples were taken on day 63 after the first vaccine or placebo injection. Sequencing used immunoSEQ multiplex PCR; TCRdb keeps in-frame clones, though not all of them. Of hundreds of thousands of clones listed, more than 80% are singletons. The source was peripheral blood, collected in a trial of Ad26.COV2.S vaccine versus placebo. The origin of the receptors is a person aged 18 to 65 who received the Ad26.COV2.S COVID-19 vaccine or a placebo.

This chain links TRBV12-3 or TRBV12-4 with TRBJ2-5, with no clear D. The CDR3 is 13 amino acids. Trimming cost V 5 bases and J 2 bases, with 9 bases left between them. The CDR3 is CASSPYFQETQYF. In nucleotides, the CDR3 is TGTGCCAGCAGTCCGTACTTTCAAGAGACCCAGTACTTC.

V usage is TRBV24-1 and J usage is TRBJ2-1; 10 nucleotides agree with TRBD2. Germline CDR1 is KGHDR and CDR2 is SFDVKD. V dropped 7 bases and J dropped 6; count of bases not matched to a gene: 5. The CDR3 is 14 residues long. The CDR3 bases are TGTGCCACCAGCACTAGCGGGGCCACCAATGAGCAGTTCTTC. It specifies CATSTSGATNEQFF.

The chain is built from TRBV15 and TRBJ1-1; D might be TRBD1 (6 bases). V was shortened by 1 base and J by 6 bases, with 15 bases between the two germline ends. Looked up from germline, CDR1 is LNHNV and CDR2 is YYDKDF (reference sequence). The CDR3 runs 15 residues. The CDR3 loop is CATSRGSAWTAEAFF. The CDR3 DNA reads TGTGCCACCAGCAGAGGGTCCGCCTGGACAGCTGAAGCTTTCTTT.

The V gene is TRBV4-1, the J gene TRBJ2-7; 11 positions agree with TRBD1. V was clipped by 2 bases and J by 2 bases; unmatched bases: 8. The germline CDR1 and CDR2 sequences are MGHRA and YSYEKL. The CDR3 sequence is 17 residues long. Written as DNA, the CDR3 is TGCGCCAGCAGCCAAAAGGGGGGGACAGGGGGACCCTACGAGCAGTACTTC. Amino acid sequence: CASSQKGGTGGPYEQYF.

V usage is TRBV7-2 and J usage is TRBJ1-6, with 7 bases fitting TRBD1. CDR1 is SGHTA, CDR2 FQGNSA, per germline. This CDR3 is 14 amino acids long. J was trimmed by 18 bases and V by 4 bases; bases with no gene match: 15. The CDR3 DNA follows: TGTGCCAGCAGCTCTCCGGGACAGAAAATTCCACGCCACTTT. This sequence encodes CASSSPGQKIPRHF.

The V gene is TRBV7-2, the J gene TRBJ2-7; D gene uncertain. Per the germline V gene, CDR1 is SGHTA and CDR2 is FQGNSA. The CDR3 totals 14 residues. V lost 4 bases, J lost 0 bases, and 10 bases lay in between. This chain's CDR3 is CASSSLTVSYEQYF. The CDR3 region has the DNA TGTGCCAGCAGCTCATTGACTGTCTCCTACGAGCAGTACTTC.

The chain has TRBV6-1 and TRBJ1-1; D is ambiguous. V was pared by 5 bases and J by 1 base, with 8 bases between. The CDR3 extends over 13 amino acids. The V gene's germline CDR1 is MNHNS and CDR2 SASEGT. CDR3 in amino acids: CASSRVGNTEAFF. CDR3 bases: TGTGCCAGCAGTCGGGTAGGGAACACTGAAGCTTTCTTT.

There are a few counts of this clone. An end of the junction does not agree with germline; a read error may underlie this. The CDR3, as DNA: TGTGCCAGCTCACCAACTACTGACCCCCAAGGGACCCAGTACTTC. It translates to CASSPTTDPQGTQYF. The V call is TRBV18, the J call TRBJ2-5; the D is unclear. This CDR3 has 15 residues. Germline CDR1 KGHSH, CDR2 LQKENI.

The chain combines TRBV14 with TRBJ2-5, with 9 nucleotides matching TRBD2. Germline V gene lookup returns CDR1 SGHDN and CDR2 FVKESK. CDR3 size: 14 residues. With V trimmed by 6 bases and J by 2 bases, 4 bases remained unmatched. CDR3 coding DNA: TGTGCCAGCAGTCTTAGCGGGGGACAAGAGACCCAGTACTTC. Amino acid sequence: CASSLSGGQETQYF.

This clone was counted a few times. The chain is built from TRBV9 and TRBJ2-2; D unresolved. Germline V CDR1 and CDR2: SGDLS, YYNGEE. Trimming pared 4 bases from V and 0 bases from J, leaving 1 base between. There are 12 residues in the CDR3. The CDR3 here is CASSPNTGELFF. As DNA, the CDR3 is TGTGCCAGCAGCCCGAACACCGGGGAGCTGTTTTTT.

The chain is built from TRBV7-9 and TRBJ2-3, with a tentative D call TRBD1 (5 bases). CDR1 SEHNR and CDR2 FQNEAQ come from the germline V gene (reference sequence). The CDR3 extends over 15 amino acids. Trimming cost V 4 bases and J 4 bases, with 15 bases left between them. CDR3 DNA sequence: TGTGCCAGCAGCTCGACAGCGATGACCTCAGATACGCAGTATTTT. Amino acids: CASSSTAMTSDTQYF. Drawing the rest from reference TRBV7-9 and TRBJ2-3, the complete variable domain is DTGVSQNPRHKITKRGQNVTFRCDPISEHNRLYWYRQTLGQGPEFLTYFQNEAQLEKSRLLSDRFSAERPKGSFSTLEIQRTEQGDSAMYLCASSSTAMTSDTQYFGPGTRLTVL.

The count of this clone is one. The J gene is TRBJ2-1, the V gene TRBV19, with D perhaps given as TRBD1 or TRBD2 (6 bases each). The CDR3 extends over 14 amino acids. Trimming took 4 bases from V and 2 from J, leaving 9 bases between them. CDR1 is LNHDA, CDR2 SQIVND, per germline (reference sequence). The CDR3 sequence is CASSRGDTYNEQFF. In nucleotides, the CDR3 is TGTGCCAGTAGTAGGGGGGACACCTACAATGAGCAGTTCTTC.